Below are 30 T cell receptor beta chains sequenced from a single sample in a study of Graves' ophthalmopathy and Graves' hyperthyroidism. Amplifying from RNA transcripts, the study obtained TCR beta CDR3 regions. The first round was an RT-PCR with HTBI primers, and the second round was a multiplex PCR. TCRdb passed the multiplex PCR reads through MiXCR, listing each CDR3 protein once. This table has about 1.2 million distinct CDR3 sequences, less than 45% appearing once. Sequences were obtained from peripheral blood or thyroid tissue (not recorded which). The receptors derive from an adult man with Graves' hyperthyroidism.

The chain combines TRBV6-5 with TRBJ1-6; a possible D gene is TRBD1 (6 bases). Germline V lookup: CDR1 MNHEY, CDR2 SVGAGI. CDR3 length equals 16 residues. V gave up 5 bases and J gave up 9 bases, with 20 bases separating them. In nucleotides, the CDR3 is TGTGCCAGCAGTACGAGGGGGATGGTATTAGGTTCACCCCTCCACTTT. This sequence encodes CASSTRGMVLGSPLHF.

This rearrangement joins TRBV7-9 to TRBJ2-7; 8 bases are a match to TRBD1. The CDR3 loop spans 16 amino acids. V shed 3 bases, J shed 0 bases, and the junction held 7 bases outside the gene matches. Germline V gene lookup returns CDR1 SEHNR and CDR2 FQNEAQ (reference sequence). The CDR3 DNA follows: TGTGCCAGCAGCTTGGCTTGGACAGGGATCTCCTACGAGCAGTACTTC. It encodes CASSLAWTGISYEQYF.

The table lists this clonotype with many counts. The V gene is TRBV24-1, the J gene TRBJ2-5; 15 nucleotides align to TRBD2. J lost 5 bases, V lost 10 bases, and 4 bases had no gene match. This CDR3 region has 14 residues. The germline V gene encodes CDR1 KGHDR and CDR2 SFDVKD. The CDR3 nucleotides are TGTGCCACGGGACTAGCGGGAGGAGAGGAGACCCAGTACTTC. Amino acid sequence: CATGLAGGEETQYF.

This clonotype was counted a few times. The chain carries TRBV12-3 or TRBV12-4 and TRBJ1-2, with D hard to call. V lost 2 bases and J 3 bases, leaving 10 bases between the germline ends. This CDR3 has 14 residues. The DNA for the CDR3 is TGTGCCAGCAGTTTACTGGGGATTGACTATGGCTACACCTTC. It yields the protein CASSLLGIDYGYTF.

This sequence joins TRBV6-6 and TRBJ1-5; D possibly corresponds to TRBD1 (5 bases). From germline, CDR1 is MNHNY and CDR2 SVGAGI (reference sequence). The CDR3 contains 16 residues. V was trimmed by 6 bases and J by 6 bases, leaving 21 bases between them. In DNA, the CDR3 is TGTGCCAGCAGGCCCTCCTCGGGGCAAGGAGGTCAGCCCCAGCATTTT. It encodes CASRPSSGQGGQPQHF.

The table lists this clonotype with a count of one. This may arise from a read error, as a much more abundant clone is one base away. This chain connects TRBV7-9 to TRBJ2-7; D possibly corresponds to TRBD2 (6 bases). This CDR3 has 15 residues. Germline lookup yields CDR1 SEHNR and CDR2 FQNEAQ (reference sequence). With 0 bases removed from V and 5 bases from J, the gap between germline ends came to 14 bases. The CDR3 nucleotides are TGTGCCAGCAGCTTAGCGCTGTCGACTAGGGACGAGCAGTACTTC. Translating it yields CASSLALSTRDEQYF. The full variable domain, its missing parts supplied by reference TRBV7-9 and TRBJ2-7, is DTGVSQNPRHKITKRGQNVTFRCDPISEHNRLYWYRQTLGQGPEFLTYFQNEAQLEKSRLLSDRFSAERPKGSFSTLEIQRTEQGDSAMYLCASSLALSTRDEQYFGPGTRLTVT.

This clonotype was counted many times. The chain employs TRBV20-1 and TRBJ2-2; TRBD2 is a possible D gene (6 bases). The CDR3 contains 15 residues. Germline V gene lookup returns CDR1 DFQATT and CDR2 SNEGSKA (reference sequence). V shed 0 bases and J shed 3 bases, with 11 bases lying between them. The CDR3 coding sequence is TGCAGTGCTAGAGATCACGGGAGAGACACCGGGGAGCTGTTTTTT. Its translation is CSARDHGRDTGELFF.

This clonotype was seen many times. The chain is built from TRBV3-1 and TRBJ1-2; TRBD1 might be the D (6 bases). The length of the CDR3 is 13 residues. Germline assignment: CDR1 LGHDT and CDR2 YNNKEL (reference sequence). Deletions cut 2 bases from V and 6 bases from J, with 10 bases between. The CDR3 protein is CASSQLGGDGYTF. CDR3 nucleotides: TGTGCCAGCAGCCAATTAGGGGGGGATGGCTACACCTTC.

This clonotype has at least ten counts. The chain carries TRBV24-1 and TRBJ2-5; D is undetermined. CDR3 length equals 13 residues. The V end was cut by 1 base, the J end by 3 bases, with 5 bases between. Germline CDR1 and CDR2: KGHDR and SFDVKD. CDR3 nucleotide sequence: TGTGCCACCAGTGATTTCCCCGAAGAGACCCAGTACTTC. It yields the protein CATSDFPEETQYF.

There are a few counts of this clonotype. The V gene is TRBV20-1, the J gene TRBJ1-5; D remains unclear. The length of the CDR3 is 13 residues. Trimming cost V 0 bases and J 4 bases, with 7 bases left between them. CDR1 is DFQATT and CDR2 is SNEGSKA in the germline V gene (reference sequence). The CDR3 spells CSARDYGNQPQHF. The CDR3, as DNA: TGCAGTGCTAGAGATTACGGGAATCAGCCCCAGCATTTT.

The rearrangement joins TRBV6-2 or TRBV6-3 to TRBJ2-5; 11 bases line up with TRBD2. The CDR3 totals 15 residues. Trimming took 7 bases from V and 2 from J; bases not matched to a gene: 6. In germline, CDR1 is MNHEY, CDR2 SVGEGT. The CDR3 loop is CASTGLAGSQETQYF. In DNA, the CDR3 is TGTGCCAGCACCGGACTAGCGGGCAGTCAAGAGACCCAGTACTTC.

This clonotype has a count of ten or more. V is TRBV2 and J is TRBJ1-1, with D tentatively TRBD1 (5 bases). Trimming removed 6 bases from V and 7 bases from J, with 9 bases in between. The CDR3 runs 11 residues. The germline CDR1 and CDR2 sequences are SNHLY and FYNNEI. CDR3 sequence: CASSDQGEAFF. CDR3 coding DNA: TGTGCCAGCAGCGACCAGGGTGAAGCTTTCTTT.

The chain carries TRBV27 and TRBJ2-7; D unresolved. This CDR3 contains 11 residues. Trimming took 3 bases from V and 9 from J, leaving 9 bases between them. Germline V gene lookup returns CDR1 MNHEY and CDR2 SMNVEV (reference sequence). The CDR3 DNA sequence: TGTGCCAGCAGTTTGGGTATGCGGCAGTACTTC. Translated, it gives CASSLGMRQYF.

The J gene is TRBJ2-7, the V gene TRBV9, with D possibly TRBD1 on 7 matching bases. CDR3 length: 16 amino acids. V was trimmed by 7 bases and J by 4 bases, leaving 24 bases between them. Germline-derived CDR1 and CDR2 are SGDLS and YYNGEE. CDR3 loop: CASSPLSGQGGYEQYF. CDR3 in DNA: TGTGCCAGCTCACCACTTTCCGGGCAGGGGGGTTACGAGCAGTACTTC. Using reference TRBV9 and TRBJ2-7 for the parts outside the CDR3, the full variable domain is DSGVTQTPKHLITATGQRVTLRCSPRSGDLSVYWYQQSLDQGLQFLIQYYNGEERAKGNILERFSAQQFPDLHSELNLSSLELGDSALYFCASSPLSGQGGYEQYFGPGTRLTVT.

This clonotype was picked up a small number of times. The chain combines TRBV12-3 or TRBV12-4 with TRBJ2-5; 8 bases match TRBD1. The CDR3 contains 15 residues. V gave up 6 bases and J gave up 1 base; unmatched junction bases: 7. CDR3 sequence: CASSPKQGVQETQYF. CDR3 bases: TGTGCCAGCAGCCCTAAACAGGGGGTCCAAGAGACCCAGTACTTC.

CDR3 in amino acids: CASRPGASGPYYEQYF. As DNA, the CDR3 is TGTGCCAGCAGGCCCGGGGCTAGCGGGCCTTACTACGAGCAGTACTTC. This sequence joins TRBV10-3 and TRBJ2-7; 8 nucleotides align to TRBD2. Germline trimming cut 10 bases from V and 3 bases from J; bases unmatched to any gene: 17. Germline CDR1 reads ENHRY; CDR2 reads SYGVKD. The CDR3 is 16 residues long.

The chain employs TRBV6-1 and TRBJ2-6; D not resolved. The CDR3 is 15 residues long. The germline CDR1 and CDR2 sequences are MNHNS and SASEGT. Trimming stripped 5 bases from V and 0 bases from J, with 8 bases between. Here the CDR3 DNA reads TGTGCCAGCAGTTACAAAAACTCTGGGGCCAACGTCCTGACTTTC. Translation: CASSYKNSGANVLTF.

Points on this clonotype: An end of the junction differs from the germline gene, which may be a read error. Here the CDR3 DNA reads TGCGCCAGCAGCCAACAGGGCCTAGGGAACACCGGGGAGCTGTTTTTT. It is translated as CASSQQGLGNTGELFF. The chain couples TRBV24-1 to TRBJ2-2; TRBD1 is a possible D gene (6 bases). CDR1 and CDR2 from the germline V gene are KGHDR and SFDVKD. The CDR3 is 16 amino acids.

This rearrangement joins TRBV4-2 to TRBJ2-2; D is perhaps TRBD2 (7 bases). Germline V gene lookup returns CDR1 LGHNA and CDR2 YNFKEQ. The CDR3 extends over 19 amino acids. Between the trimmed V and J ends, which lost 0 bases and 0 bases, there was a span of 17 bases. Here the CDR3 reads CASSQEWIGGPSNTGELFF. The CDR3 coding sequence is TGTGCCAGCAGCCAAGAGTGGATCGGGGGGCCATCGAACACCGGGGAGCTGTTTTTT.

This clonotype was detected ten times or more. The gene calls are TRBV24-1 and TRBJ1-2, with TRBD1 matching 7 bases. Trimming at V came to 3 bases and at J to 9 bases, leaving 12 bases not matched to a gene. Germline loops: CDR1 KGHDR, CDR2 SFDVKD. This CDR3 is built from 15 residues. CDR3 bases: TGTGCCACCAGTGATCCCGGACAGGAGCCCGGGAGCTACACCTTC. Amino acid sequence: CATSDPGQEPGSYTF.

Comment on this clonotype: As the CDR3 is not closed by the conserved phenylalanine or tryptophan, this likely results from a read error. No DNA is shown, since the ends of the CDR3 on it are uncertain; the CDR3 is the one TCRdb lists. The chain recombines TRBV14 with TRBJ2-2; the table's D call, TRBD1, has no DNA check behind it. The CDR3 region is 12 residues in length, termini included. Germline assignment: CDR1 SGHDN and CDR2 FVKESK. The CDR3 loop reads CASSQAGARAGN.

The J gene is TRBJ2-2, the V gene TRBV15; the D gene could be TRBD1 or TRBD2 (5 bases each). The CDR3 has 16 residues. With 3 bases removed from V and 0 bases from J, the gap between germline ends came to 11 bases. Germline V CDR1 and CDR2: LNHNV, YYDKDF (reference sequence). The CDR3 DNA is TGTGCCACCAGCAGCGGGACGAGACCGAACACCGGGGAGCTGTTTTTT. Protein sequence: CATSSGTRPNTGELFF.

This rearrangement joins TRBV10-3 to TRBJ1-2, with D perhaps matching TRBD1 (6 bases). CDR3 length: 14 amino acids. Per the germline V gene, CDR1 is ENHRY and CDR2 is SYGVKD. The V gene lost 10 bases and the J gene lost 4 bases, with 19 bases spanning the gap. This CDR3 reads CATIDRSGPYGYTF. The CDR3 bases are TGTGCCACCATCGACAGGTCGGGTCCCTATGGCTACACCTTC.

The chain combines TRBV10-3 with TRBJ2-5, with D maybe TRBD2 (5 bases). The V gene lost 6 bases and the J gene lost 4 bases, with 15 bases spanning the gap. The CDR3 length is 14 residues. In germline, CDR1 is ENHRY, CDR2 SYGVKD. CDR3 coding DNA: TGTGCCATCAGCCCGGGGTTTGGAGGAGAGACCCAGTACTTC. Protein product: CAISPGFGGETQYF.

Turning to this clonotype: A much larger clone is a single base away; this may be a read error. This chain uses TRBV7-9 with TRBJ2-7; TRBD2 aligns across 7 bases. CDR3 length: 15 residues. The V gene's germline CDR1 is SEHNR and CDR2 FQNEAQ (reference sequence). Trimming took 7 bases from V and 8 from J; bases not matched to a gene: 17. This CDR3 reads CASTASGLPGYKQYF. The CDR3 nucleotides read TGTGCCAGCACGGCTAGCGGACTCCCGGGTTACAAGCAGTACTTC.

The sample holds a few counts of this clonotype. This chain links TRBV10-3 with TRBJ2-5, with D hard to call. This CDR3 has 13 residues. Germline V gene data show CDR1 as ENHRY and CDR2 as SYGVKD. V lost 3 bases to trimming and J lost 5 bases, with 10 bases between them. The CDR3 is CAISESGWETQYF. CDR3 coding DNA: TGTGCCATCAGTGAATCGGGCTGGGAGACCCAGTACTTC.

This clonotype was counted between two and nine times. The V gene is TRBV2, the J gene TRBJ1-4; the D is unclear. Germline CDR1 is SNHLY and CDR2 is FYNNEI. This CDR3 has 12 residues. V shed 9 bases and J shed 6 bases, with 11 bases lying between them. In DNA, the CDR3 is TGTGCCAGATTTGGGGTTGATGAAAAACTGTTTTTT. Translated: CARFGVDEKLFF.

Comments on this clonotype: Sequence at one end of the junction differs from germline and may be a read error. CDR3 in DNA: TGTGCCCGGAGAGGGGGGGCGGCGACTGAAGCTTTCTTT. This sequence encodes CARRGGAATEAFF. The rearrangement joins TRBV30 to TRBJ1-1; tentatively, D is TRBD1 (6 bases). CDR3 size: 13 residues. Germline CDR1 is GTSNPN and CDR2 is SVGIG (reference sequence).

This clonotype occurred many times. The chain employs TRBV20-1 and TRBJ2-7, with 11 bases identical to TRBD2. From germline, CDR1 is DFQATT and CDR2 SNEGSKA (reference sequence). This CDR3 is built from 15 residues. Trimming cost V 3 bases and J 0 bases; bases outside gene matches: 4. This CDR3 reads CSASAGTSGSYEQYF. CDR3 coding DNA: TGCAGTGCTAGTGCCGGGACTAGCGGCTCCTACGAGCAGTACTTC.

The rearrangement uses TRBV18 and TRBJ2-5; D gene unclear. This CDR3 is built from 15 residues. V lost 4 bases, J lost 5 bases, and 17 bases lay in between. Germline V gene data show CDR1 as KGHSH and CDR2 as LQKENI. As DNA, the CDR3 is TGTGCCAGCTCACTTGCCGGATTTAGGTCGGAGACCCAGTACTTC. This encodes CASSLAGFRSETQYF.